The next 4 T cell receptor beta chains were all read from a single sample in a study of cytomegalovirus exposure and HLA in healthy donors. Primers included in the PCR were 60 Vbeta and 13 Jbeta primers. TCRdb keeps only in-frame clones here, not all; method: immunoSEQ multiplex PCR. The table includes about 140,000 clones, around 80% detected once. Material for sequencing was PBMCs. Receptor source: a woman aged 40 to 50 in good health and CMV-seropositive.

This CDR3 is CASSLGRGKTQYF. CDR3 in DNA: TGTGCCAGCAGCTTAGGACGAGGGAAGACCCAGTACTTC. The V call is TRBV7-2, the J call TRBJ2-5; D is perhaps TRBD2 (5 bases). V shed 1 base and J shed 6 bases, with 9 bases lying between them. CDR1 is SGHTA, CDR2 FQGNSA, per germline. This CDR3 is 13 amino acids long.

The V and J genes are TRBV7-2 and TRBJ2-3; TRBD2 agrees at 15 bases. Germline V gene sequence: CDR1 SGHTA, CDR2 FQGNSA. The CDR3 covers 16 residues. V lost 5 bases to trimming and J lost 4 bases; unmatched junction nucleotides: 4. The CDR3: CASSPRTSGGADTQYF. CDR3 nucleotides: TGTGCCAGCAGCCCAAGGACTAGCGGGGGGGCAGATACGCAGTATTTT.

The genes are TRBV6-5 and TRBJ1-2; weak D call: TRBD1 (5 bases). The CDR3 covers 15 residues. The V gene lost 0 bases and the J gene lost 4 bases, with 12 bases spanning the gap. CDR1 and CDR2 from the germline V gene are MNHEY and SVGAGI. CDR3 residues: CASSYSSGILYGYTF. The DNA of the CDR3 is TGTGCCAGCAGTTACTCTTCAGGGATACTCTATGGCTACACCTTC.

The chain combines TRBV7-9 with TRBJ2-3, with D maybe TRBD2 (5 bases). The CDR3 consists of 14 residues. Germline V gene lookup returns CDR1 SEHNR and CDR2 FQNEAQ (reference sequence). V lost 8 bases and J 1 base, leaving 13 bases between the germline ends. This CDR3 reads CASLALKRTDTQYF. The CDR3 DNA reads TGTGCCAGCCTAGCCCTAAAGCGCACAGATACGCAGTATTTT.